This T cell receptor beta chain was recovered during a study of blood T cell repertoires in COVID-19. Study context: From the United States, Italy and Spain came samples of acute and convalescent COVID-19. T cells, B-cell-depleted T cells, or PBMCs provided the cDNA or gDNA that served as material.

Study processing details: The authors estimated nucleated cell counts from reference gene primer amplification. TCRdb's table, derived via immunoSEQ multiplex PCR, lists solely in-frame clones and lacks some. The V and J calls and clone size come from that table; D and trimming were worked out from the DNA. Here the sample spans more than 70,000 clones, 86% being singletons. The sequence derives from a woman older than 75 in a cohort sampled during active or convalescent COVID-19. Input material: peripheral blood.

The CDR3 DNA is TGTGCCAGCAGTTTAGAGGGGACAGGGCATTATAGCAATCAGCCCCAGCATTTT. Amino acid sequence: CASSLEGTGHYSNQPQHF. The V gene is TRBV27, the J gene TRBJ1-5; 9 nucleotides align to TRBD1. The trim removed 2 bases at V and 0 bases at J, leaving 8 bases unmatched. CDR1 is MNHEY and CDR2 is SMNVEV in the germline V gene (reference sequence). CDR3 length: 18 residues.